This is a list of T cell receptor beta chains from one sample in a study of shared clonotypes between healthy human individuals. Produced via immunoSEQ multiplex PCR; TCRdb's table is partial and in-frame only. The table has a few hundred thousand clones, nearly 97% seen once; the top ten hold around 0.11%. The source material was naive CD8+ T cells sorted from blood. These receptors came from a woman between 25 and 40 years old in good health. Each CDR3 is given with its conserved first and last residue. D genes are given only for firm matches. Clone size appears in some rows only: once, few, many, or a class for an expanded clone.

v_call,j_call,d_call,clone_size,cdr3_nt,cdr3_aa
TRBV18,TRBJ2-7,TRBD1,-,TGTGCCAGCTCACCACGGGTAGGGGACAGGGGCTACGAGCAGTACTTC,CASSPRVGDRGYEQYF
TRBV5-6,TRBJ1-1,-,-,TGTGCCAGCAGCTCAGGGACCACTGAAGCTTTCTTT,CASSSGTTEAFF
TRBV7-9,TRBJ2-1,TRBD1,-,TGTGCCAGCACCATGGGGACAGACAACAATGAGCAGTTCTTC,CASTMGTDNNEQFF
TRBV27,TRBJ1-5,-,-,TGTGCCAGCAAGCTGAAAGGGGACGATTTTCGGCTGCAGCCCCAGCATTTT,CASKLKGDDFRLQPQHF
TRBV5-4,TRBJ1-1,TRBD1,-,TGTGCCAGCAGCTTGAACAGGGGTGGATTTGGTACTGAAGCTTTCTTT,CASSLNRGGFGTEAFF
TRBV11-2,TRBJ1-1,TRBD1,-,TGTGCCAGCAGCTTGGACCGACAGGGGTTCATCAACACTGAAGCTTTCTTT,CASSLDRQGFINTEAFF
TRBV13,TRBJ2-2,-,-,TGTGCCAGCAGCTTACGGGACTTGAACACCGGGGAGCTGTTTTTT,CASSLRDLNTGELFF
TRBV28,TRBJ2-3,TRBD1,once,TGTGCCAGCAGTTCCCGGGACAGGCTTAGCACAGATACGCAGTATTTT,CASSSRDRLSTDTQYF
TRBV29-1,TRBJ1-1,TRBD1,-,TGCAGCGTTGAACGCAGGGGGGACACTGAAGCTTTCTTT,CSVERRGDTEAFF
TRBV19,TRBJ2-6,-,-,TGTGCCAGTAGGATGACAGTCTCTGGGGCCAACGTCCTGACTTTC,CASRMTVSGANVLTF
TRBV27,TRBJ2-1,TRBD2,-,TGTGCCAGCACCCGACTCGGGGGGTCCTACAATGAGCAGTTCTTC,CASTRLGGSYNEQFF
TRBV6-1,TRBJ2-7,-,-,TGTGCCAGCAGTGACGGACTGTTCTACGAGCAGTACTTC,CASSDGLFYEQYF
TRBV19,TRBJ2-3,-,-,TGTGCCAGTAGTATACCCCTCCACAGGGAGAGCACAGATACGCAGTATTTT,CASSIPLHRESTDTQYF
TRBV28,TRBJ2-1,-,-,TGTGCCAGCAGTTTATCCGGTCGAGAGCAGTTCTTC,CASSLSGREQFF
TRBV7-6,TRBJ2-1,TRBD1,-,TGTGCCAGCAGCCCGGGGACAGGGGGCCTCTACAATGAGCAGTTCTTC,CASSPGTGGLYNEQFF
TRBV13,TRBJ2-1,-,-,TGTGCCAGCAGCTTATCTCGTGCCAGGCTGGATGAAGAGCAGTTCTTC,CASSLSRARLDEEQFF
TRBV28,TRBJ2-3,-,-,TGTGCCAGCAGTTTTCTCAGGGGTTCAGATACGCAGTATTTT,CASSFLRGSDTQYF
TRBV27,TRBJ1-4,-,-,TGTGCCAGCAGTTTAGTGGCCCATAATGAAAAACTGTTTTTT,CASSLVAHNEKLFF
TRBV5-5,TRBJ1-5,-,-,TGTGCCAGCAGCTTGGAACTGACTAGCAATCAGCCCCAGCATTTT,CASSLELTSNQPQHF
TRBV28,TRBJ1-1,-,-,TGTGCCAGCACACACAGGATCGGCACTGAAGCTTTCTTT,CASTHRIGTEAFF
TRBV4-2,TRBJ2-7,TRBD2,-,TGTGCCAGCAGCCAAGATCGGAAGCGGGAGGCCCCCTACGAGCAGTACTTC,CASSQDRKREAPYEQYF
TRBV7-2,TRBJ1-5,TRBD1,-,TGTGCCAGCAGCTCGAGACAGGGGGGCGGACAGCCCCAGCATTTT,CASSSRQGGGQPQHF
TRBV7-6,TRBJ2-1,TRBD2,-,TGTGCCAGCAGCTTAGAAAGAGAAGCGGGAGACTTCTACAATGAGCAGTTCTTC,CASSLEREAGDFYNEQFF
TRBV7-9,TRBJ1-2,-,-,TGTGCCAGCAGCTTAGGGCCGGGTTTCGGCTATGGCTACACCTTC,CASSLGPGFGYGYTF
TRBV4-1,TRBJ2-1,TRBD2,-,TGCGCCAGCAGCCAAACCTCACTAGCGGGATACAATGAGCAGTTCTTC,CASSQTSLAGYNEQFF
TRBV9,TRBJ2-3,-,-,TGTGCCAGCAGCGTAGTTAGTGGTGACACAGATACGCAGTATTTT,CASSVVSGDTDTQYF
TRBV6-6,TRBJ1-1,-,-,TGTGCCAGCAGTTATTCCGCCCCTCAAGCTTTCTTT,CASSYSAPQAFF
TRBV29-1,TRBJ1-1,TRBD1,once,TGCAGCGTTGAGGGGGTTAGGGGGCAATTGGGAACTGAAGCTTTCTTT,CSVEGVRGQLGTEAFF
TRBV19,TRBJ1-6,-,-,TGTGCCAGTAGTATGGAGATCCGGGCCAATTCACCCCTCCACTTT,CASSMEIRANSPLHF
TRBV2,TRBJ1-1,TRBD1,-,TGTGCCAGCAGTGCCGGGACAGGGGTGCTCACTGAAGCTTTCTTT,CASSAGTGVLTEAFF
TRBV28,TRBJ1-4,-,-,TGTGCCAGCACAGGCGATAATGAAAAACTGTTTTTT,CASTGDNEKLFF
TRBV12-2,TRBJ2-7,-,-,TGCGCAACGTGTGGTAGCGGAGGCTCCTACGAGCAGTACTTC,CATCGSGGSYEQYF